These 25 T cell receptor beta chains share one sample of origin, sequenced in a study of cytomegalovirus exposure and HLA in healthy donors. A multiplex PCR was run with 60 Vbeta primers and 13 Jbeta primers. Data came from immunoSEQ multiplex PCR; TCRdb stores just in-frame clones and leaves some out. The table shows around 190,000 clones, with just under 75% occurring only once. Sequencing was performed on PBMCs. The receptors were sampled from a man aged 25 to 45 in good health and CMV-seropositive.

The chain links TRBV11-2 to TRBJ2-1; D might be TRBD2 (6 bases). This CDR3 comprises 16 residues. Between the trimmed V and J ends, which lost 5 bases and 3 bases, there was a span of 17 bases. The V gene's germline CDR1 is SGHAT and CDR2 FQNNGV. The CDR3 sequence is CASSETGGGNYNEQFF. In DNA form, the CDR3 reads TGTGCCAGCAGCGAGACCGGAGGAGGGAACTACAATGAGCAGTTCTTC.

The chain links TRBV7-3 to TRBJ2-3; 12 positions agree with TRBD2. The germline V gene has CDR1 SGHTA and CDR2 FQGTGA. J gave up 4 bases and V 5 bases, and 10 bases lay outside the gene matches. The CDR3 is 17 amino acids. The CDR3 loop is CASSPAASGRAPDTQYF. CDR3 coding DNA: TGTGCCAGCAGCCCAGCGGCTAGCGGGAGGGCCCCAGATACGCAGTATTTT. The full variable domain, completed using reference TRBV7-3 and TRBJ2-3, is GAGVSQTPSNKVTEKGKYVELRCDPISGHTALYWYRQSLGQGPEFLIYFQGTGAADDSGLPNDRFFAVRPEGSVSTLKIQRTERGDSAVYLCASSPAASGRAPDTQYFGPGTRLTVL.

The chain carries TRBV10-2 and TRBJ2-7, with D uncertain. The ends were cut back, 2 bases at V and 3 bases at J, with 8 bases in the middle. Germline V gives CDR1 WSHSY, CDR2 SAAADI. The CDR3 consists of 13 residues. This CDR3 reads CASSEGQIYEQYF. The CDR3 DNA is TGCGCCAGCAGTGAGGGGCAGATCTACGAGCAGTACTTC.

This clone has just one count. This rearrangement joins TRBV19 to TRBJ2-1, with 10 bases matching TRBD2. The CDR3 has 14 residues. CDR1 and CDR2 from the germline V gene are LNHDA and SQIVND (reference sequence). Losses at the gene ends were 6 bases for V and 8 bases for J; bases not matched to a gene: 7. For the CDR3, the DNA is TGTGCCAGTAGATCTAGCGGGAGTTCCTATGAGCAGTTCTTC. Its translation is CASRSSGSSYEQFF.

The chain couples TRBV18 to TRBJ1-2; no clear D gene. Germline V gene lookup returns CDR1 KGHSH and CDR2 LQKENI. The V gene lost 2 bases and the J gene lost 1 base, with 14 bases spanning the gap. This CDR3 is 16 amino acids long. CDR3 sequence: CASSPDASALNYGYTF. Here the CDR3 DNA reads TGTGCCAGCTCACCAGACGCGTCAGCGCTTAACTATGGCTACACCTTC.

J is TRBJ2-3 and V is TRBV6-4, with D possibly matching TRBD2 (5 bases). Germline-derived CDR1 and CDR2 are MRHNA and SNTAGT. The germline V and J ends were trimmed by 0 bases and 0 bases, with 10 bases remaining between them. The CDR3 has 16 amino acids. The DNA for the CDR3 is TGTGCCAGCAGTGACTCGTCTAGCAGAAGCACAGATACGCAGTATTTT. Amino acid sequence: CASSDSSSRSTDTQYF.

V and J are TRBV15 and TRBJ1-1; D might be TRBD1 (6 bases). Germline V gene sequence: CDR1 LNHNV, CDR2 YYDKDF (reference sequence). The CDR3 consists of 16 residues. With 5 bases removed from V and 0 bases from J, the gap between germline ends came to 16 bases. CDR3 sequence (DNA): TGTGCCACCAGCCTTCGTAGGGGGAACTTGAACACTGAAGCTTTCTTT. It specifies CATSLRRGNLNTEAFF.

This sequence joins TRBV10-3 and TRBJ2-1; 11 bases match TRBD2. Germline loops: CDR1 ENHRY, CDR2 SYGVKD. The CDR3 extends over 17 amino acids. J lost 7 bases, V lost 3 bases, and 11 bases had no gene match. The CDR3 reads CAISDNFSGGAGNEQFF. DNA of the CDR3: TGTGCCATCAGTGATAATTTTAGCGGGGGGGCCGGTAATGAGCAGTTCTTC.

The chain is built from TRBV10-3 and TRBJ2-7, with TRBD2 as a possible D gene (6 bases). Between the trimmed V and J ends, which lost 5 bases and 5 bases, there was a span of 16 bases. Germline V gene data show CDR1 as ENHRY and CDR2 as SYGVKD. This CDR3 contains 14 residues. The DNA for the CDR3 is TGTGCCATCAGTCCCCGGACGGGGGTGAACGAGCAGTACTTC. It specifies CAISPRTGVNEQYF.

The chain joins TRBV7-2 to TRBJ2-7; D may be TRBD1 (6 bases). CDR3 size: 12 residues. V lost 5 bases and J 5 bases, leaving 10 bases between the germline ends. Germline CDR1 is SGHTA and CDR2 is FQGNSA. The CDR3 DNA is TGTGCCAGCAGCCAAGACAGGAACGAGCAGTACTTC. Translated, it gives CASSQDRNEQYF.

The chain carries TRBV2 and TRBJ2-7; TRBD2 aligns across 12 bases. CDR3 length: 14 residues. Germline V gene data show CDR1 as SNHLY and CDR2 as FYNNEI. V dropped 7 bases and J dropped 6; count of bases not matched to a gene: 7. The CDR3 region is CASMTSGSRSEQYF. CDR3 nucleotide sequence: TGTGCCAGCATGACTAGCGGGAGCAGGAGCGAGCAGTACTTC.

The rearrangement links TRBV7-9 to TRBJ1-5; D gene unclear. CDR3 length: 14 amino acids. The germline V gene encodes CDR1 SEHNR and CDR2 FQNEAQ (reference sequence). Deletions cut 1 base from V and 7 bases from J, with 11 bases between. The chain's CDR3 is CASSLVEGGQPQHF. Written as DNA, the CDR3 is TGTGCCAGCAGCTTAGTGGAGGGTGGGCAGCCCCAGCATTTT.

This chain links TRBV5-5 with TRBJ1-1, with D tentatively TRBD1 (5 bases). Germline V gene lookup returns CDR1 SGHKS and CDR2 YYEKEE (reference sequence). V lost 7 bases to trimming and J lost 0 bases, with 19 bases between them. The CDR3 loop spans 16 amino acids. The CDR3 loop is CASFRQGVYMNTEAFF. The CDR3, as DNA: TGTGCCAGCTTCCGTCAAGGGGTTTACATGAACACTGAAGCTTTCTTT.

CDR3 sequence: CASSLGVRTGVYEQYF. The CDR3 DNA is TGCGCCAGCAGCTTGGGGGTTAGGACAGGAGTCTACGAGCAGTACTTC. V usage is TRBV5-1 and J usage is TRBJ2-7; 7 bases align to TRBD1. Trimming took 0 bases from V and 3 from J; bases not matched to a gene: 9. Germline V gene data show CDR1 as SGHRS and CDR2 as YFSETQ. The CDR3 has 16 residues.

This chain connects TRBV27 to TRBJ1-2, with 8 bases identical to TRBD1. V shed 8 bases, J shed 4 bases, and the junction held 9 bases outside the gene matches. Germline CDR1 MNHEY, CDR2 SMNVEV (reference sequence). The CDR3 length is 14 residues. Here the CDR3 DNA reads TGTGCCAGCCGTCCGGGGGGACAGGCCTATGGCTACACCTTC. This gives the protein CASRPGGQAYGYTF.

This chain joins TRBV15 and TRBJ2-7, with D possibly being TRBD2 (5 bases). The CDR3 loop spans 14 amino acids. V was pared by 1 base and J by 1 base, with 8 bases between. Germline CDR1 LNHNV, CDR2 YYDKDF (reference sequence). CDR3 loop: CATSRGGPSYEQYF. The CDR3, as DNA: TGTGCCACCAGCAGAGGAGGGCCTTCCTACGAGCAGTACTTC. Supplemented by reference TRBV15 and TRBJ2-7, the full variable domain reads DAMVIQNPRYQVTQFGKPVTLSCSQTLNHNVMYWYQQKSSQAPKLLFHYYDKDFNNEADTPDNFQSRRPNTSFCFLDIRSPGLGDTAMYLCATSRGGPSYEQYFGPGTRLTVT.

This clone was counted a few times. The chain combines TRBV7-9 with TRBJ2-5, with 15 nucleotides matching TRBD2. The V and J ends lost 4 bases and 4 bases, in that order; junction bases with no gene match: 4. From germline, CDR1 is SEHNR and CDR2 FQNEAQ (reference sequence). The CDR3 extends over 16 amino acids. This CDR3 is CASSSGLAGGRETQYF. In DNA form, the CDR3 reads TGTGCCAGCAGCTCGGGACTAGCGGGGGGTCGAGAGACCCAGTACTTC.

This clone turned up a few times. The chain joins TRBV5-4 to TRBJ2-7; 11 bases are shared with TRBD1. The junction had 6 bases not matched to a gene; V was cut back by 4 bases and J by 6 bases. Germline V lookup: CDR1 SGHNT, CDR2 YYREEE (reference sequence). The CDR3 runs 14 residues. In DNA, the CDR3 is TGTGCCAGCAGCCGGGACAGGGGGTTGGCCGAGCAGTACTTC. Translated: CASSRDRGLAEQYF. The whole variable domain, remainder taken from reference TRBV5-4 and TRBJ2-7, is ETGVTQSPTHLIKTRGQQVTLRCSSQSGHNTVSWYQQALGQGPQFIFQYYREEENGRGNFPPRFSGLQFPNYSSELNVNALELDDSALYLCASSRDRGLAEQYFGPGTRLTVT.

This clone was counted only a few times. V gene TRBV4-3 combines with J gene TRBJ2-1, with 13 nucleotides matching TRBD2. The CDR3 runs to 15 residues. From germline, CDR1 is LGHNA and CDR2 YSLEER. The V segment lost 8 bases and the J segment 6 bases; nucleotides outside the gene matches: 7. CDR3 coding DNA: TGCGCCAGCGGCCGACTAGCGGGGGGCTCCAATGAGCAGTTCTTC. Amino acids: CASGRLAGGSNEQFF.

For this clone: The identical CDR3 is also encoded by other nucleotide sequences in the sample. The chain has TRBV21-1 and TRBJ2-7; TRBD2 is the table's D call and was not checked against the DNA. TRBV21-1 is noted as a pseudogene. The CDR3 sequence is 18 residues long. This CDR3 reads CASHRIRGCSGSVYEQYF. DNA for the CDR3: TGCGCCAGCCACCGAATCAGGGGGTGTAGCGGGAGTGTCTACGAGCAGTACTTC.

This chain uses TRBV6-6 with TRBJ1-5, with D perhaps matching TRBD1 (6 bases). The CDR3 extends over 14 amino acids. V was shortened by 5 bases and J by 7 bases, with 15 bases between the two germline ends. Germline CDR1 and CDR2: MNHNY and SVGAGI (reference sequence). The CDR3 region has the DNA TGTGCCAGCAGTCCGAGGGGGAGGGGGCAGCCCCAGCATTTT. Translating it yields CASSPRGRGQPQHF.

The chain carries TRBV5-5 and TRBJ1-3; 7 nucleotides align to TRBD1. The CDR3 is 15 residues long. Looked up from germline, CDR1 is SGHKS and CDR2 is YYEKEE (reference sequence). The V and J ends lost 0 bases and 9 bases, in that order; junction bases with no gene match: 9. The CDR3 DNA sequence: TGTGCCAGCAGCTTGGACAGGGGCCGAGAATCCACCATATATTTT. This sequence encodes CASSLDRGRESTIYF.

The count of this clone is one. The chain has TRBV6-6 and TRBJ2-7, with 9 nucleotides matching TRBD2. The germline CDR1 and CDR2 sequences are MNHNY and SVGAGI (reference sequence). The ends lost 2 bases at V and 6 bases at J; junction bases unmatched: 8. This CDR3 is built from 15 residues. CDR3 bases: TGTGCCAGCAGTTACGGTTCTAGCGGGAATGGCGAGCAGTACTTC. It codes for CASSYGSSGNGEQYF.

The V gene is TRBV19, the J gene TRBJ2-7, with D maybe TRBD2 (7 bases). The CDR3 is 15 residues long. Germline V lookup: CDR1 LNHDA, CDR2 SQIVND (reference sequence). Trimming pared 3 bases from V and 2 bases from J, leaving 14 bases between. CDR3 nucleotide sequence: TGTGCCAGTAGTATCGGGGGGCGACAGGCCTACGAGCAGTACTTC. It is translated as CASSIGGRQAYEQYF.

The CDR3 protein is CASSARWTGRAGELFF. DNA of the CDR3: TGTGCCAGCAGTGCTAGGTGGACAGGGAGGGCCGGGGAGCTGTTTTTT. The chain links TRBV27 to TRBJ2-2; TRBD1 might be the D (8 bases). V dropped 5 bases and J dropped 6 bases, with 19 bases sitting between them. Germline V gives CDR1 MNHEY, CDR2 SMNVEV (reference sequence). The CDR3 sequence is 16 residues long.